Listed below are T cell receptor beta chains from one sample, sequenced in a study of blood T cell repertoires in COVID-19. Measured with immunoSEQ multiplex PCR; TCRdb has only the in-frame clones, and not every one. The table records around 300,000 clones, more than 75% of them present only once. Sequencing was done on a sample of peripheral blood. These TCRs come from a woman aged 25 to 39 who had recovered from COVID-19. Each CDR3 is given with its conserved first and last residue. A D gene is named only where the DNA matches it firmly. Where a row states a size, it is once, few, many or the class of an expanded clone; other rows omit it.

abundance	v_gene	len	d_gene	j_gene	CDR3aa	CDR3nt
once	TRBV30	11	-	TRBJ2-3	CAWGRADTQYF	TGTGCCTGGGGGCGGGCAGATACGCAGTATTTT
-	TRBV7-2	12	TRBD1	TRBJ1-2	CASSWGQGAYTF	TGTGCCAGCAGCTGGGGACAGGGGGCGTACACCTTC
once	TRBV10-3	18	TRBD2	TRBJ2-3	CAISPTSGGAGHTDTQYF	TGTGCCATTAGTCCTACTAGCGGGGGGGCCGGGCACACAGATACGCAGTATTTT
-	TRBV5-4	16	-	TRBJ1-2	CASSHRGDPASYGYTF	TGTGCCAGCAGCCACCGGGGGGACCCAGCAAGCTATGGCTACACCTTC
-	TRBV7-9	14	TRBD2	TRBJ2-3	CASSLSGGADTQYF	TGTGCCAGCAGCCTCAGCGGGGGTGCGGATACGCAGTATTTT
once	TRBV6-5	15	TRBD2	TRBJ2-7	CASSYTGGGSYEQYF	TGTGCCAGCAGTTACACGGGAGGGGGCTCCTACGAGCAGTACTTC
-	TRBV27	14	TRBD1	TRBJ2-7	CASRWTGGAYEQYF	TGTGCCAGCAGGTGGACAGGGGGGGCCTACGAGCAGTACTTC
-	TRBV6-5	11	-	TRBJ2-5	CASRGPETQYF	TGTGCCAGCAGGGGCCCGGAGACCCAGTACTTC
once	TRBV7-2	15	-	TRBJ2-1	CASSLEGGAYNEQFF	TGTGCCAGCAGCTTAGAGGGAGGAGCCTACAATGAGCAGTTCTTC
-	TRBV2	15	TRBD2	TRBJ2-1	CASRIAGGLYNEQFF	TGTGCCAGCAGGATAGCGGGGGGGCTTTACAATGAGCAGTTCTTC
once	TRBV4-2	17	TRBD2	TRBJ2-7	CASSQPPSGGYSYEQYF	TGTGCCAGCAGCCAACCTCCCTCGGGGGGATATTCCTACGAGCAGTACTTC
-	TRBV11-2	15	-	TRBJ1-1	CASSLGAQGSTEAFF	TGTGCCAGCAGCTTAGGGGCACAGGGTTCCACTGAAGCTTTCTTT
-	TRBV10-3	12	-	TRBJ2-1	CAISEASNEQFF	TGTGCCATCAGTGAGGCTAGCAATGAGCAGTTCTTC
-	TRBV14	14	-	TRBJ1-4	CASSQVTGNEKLFF	TGTGCCAGCAGCCAAGTCACGGGGAATGAAAAACTGTTTTTT
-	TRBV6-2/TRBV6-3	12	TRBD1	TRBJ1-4	CASSQSDRERLF	TGTGCCAGCAGCCAATCGGACAGGGAGCGCCTCTTT
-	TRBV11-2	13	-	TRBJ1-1	CASSFEGNTEAFF	TGTGCCAGCAGCTTTGAGGGGAACACTGAAGCTTTCTTT
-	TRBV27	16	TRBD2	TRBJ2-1	CASSGTSGRPYNEQFF	TGTGCCAGCTCCGGGACTAGCGGCCGGCCTTACAATGAGCAGTTCTTC
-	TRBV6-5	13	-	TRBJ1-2	CAARRGMSYGYTF	TGTGCCGCTCGACGGGGAATGAGCTATGGCTACACCTTC
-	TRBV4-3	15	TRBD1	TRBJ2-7	CASSQSAGGGYEQYF	TGCGCCAGCAGCCAATCGGCAGGGGGCGGATACGAGCAGTACTTC
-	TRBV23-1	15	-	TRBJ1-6	CASSQSRSYNSPLHF	TGCGCCAGCAGTCAGAGCCGCTCCTATAATTCACCCCTCCACTTT
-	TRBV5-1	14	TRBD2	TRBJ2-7	CASSGTGLAYEQYF	TGCGCCAGCAGCGGAACGGGACTAGCCTACGAGCAGTACTTC
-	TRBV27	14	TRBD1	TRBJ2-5	CASSPPGQEETQYF	TGTGCCAGCAGTCCCCCCGGACAGGAAGAGACCCAGTACTTC
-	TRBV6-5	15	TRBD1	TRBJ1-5	CASSPSGGPKQPQHF	TGTGCCAGCAGCCCATCAGGGGGACCAAAGCAGCCCCAGCATTTT
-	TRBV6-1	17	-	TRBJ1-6	CASSEASGYSYNSPLHF	TGTGCCAGCAGTGAAGCGTCCGGGTACTCCTATAATTCACCCCTCCACTTT
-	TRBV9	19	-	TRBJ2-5	CASSFDSGGGDPYQETQYF	TGTGCCAGCAGCTTTGACTCGGGTGGCGGGGATCCGTACCAAGAGACCCAGTACTTC
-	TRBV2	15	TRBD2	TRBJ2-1	CASISSLAENNEQFF	TGTGCCAGCATTTCTAGTCTAGCGGAAAACAATGAGCAGTTCTTC
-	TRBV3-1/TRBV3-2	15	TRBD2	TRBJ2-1	CASSRRTSGGHEQFF	TGTGCCAGCAGCCGTCGGACTAGCGGGGGGCATGAGCAGTTCTTC
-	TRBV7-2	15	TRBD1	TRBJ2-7	CASSTRTGEGYEQYF	TGTGCCAGCAGCACCCGGACAGGGGAGGGCTACGAGCAGTACTTC
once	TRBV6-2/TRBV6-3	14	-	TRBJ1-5	CASSYWGGNQPQHF	TGTGCCAGCAGTTATTGGGGGGGTAATCAGCCCCAGCATTTT
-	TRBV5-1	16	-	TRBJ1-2	CASSLEARGSNYGYTF	TGCGCCAGCAGCTTGGAAGCGCGGGGGAGTAACTATGGCTACACCTTC
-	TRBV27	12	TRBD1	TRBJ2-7	CASSFTGGEQYF	TGTGCCAGCAGTTTCACAGGGGGCGAGCAGTACTTC
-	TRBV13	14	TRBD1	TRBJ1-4	CASSGQDVYEKLFF	TGTGCCAGCAGCGGACAGGATGTATATGAAAAACTGTTTTTT
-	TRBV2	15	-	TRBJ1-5	CASSEGWHSNQPQHF	TGTGCCAGCAGTGAAGGGTGGCATAGCAATCAGCCCCAGCATTTT
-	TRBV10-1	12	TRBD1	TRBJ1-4	CASTGTGVELFF	TGCGCCAGCACCGGGACAGGGGTCGAACTGTTTTTT
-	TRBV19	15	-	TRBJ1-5	CASSIYLAGLQPQHF	TGTGCCAGTAGTATTTATCTTGCGGGTCTTCAGCCCCAGCATTTT
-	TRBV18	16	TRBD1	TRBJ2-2	CASSPPGTGNTGELFF	TGTGCCAGCTCACCACCCGGGACAGGGAATACCGGGGAGCTGTTTTTT
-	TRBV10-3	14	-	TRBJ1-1	CSSRAGDPNTEAFF	TGTAGCTCGAGAGCAGGGGACCCGAACACTGAAGCTTTCTTT
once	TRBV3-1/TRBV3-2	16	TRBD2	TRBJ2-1	CASSQDGLAGGGEQFF	TGTGCCAGCAGCCAAGATGGGCTAGCGGGTGGTGGTGAGCAGTTCTTC
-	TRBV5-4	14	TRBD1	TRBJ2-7	CASSSGTATYEQYF	TGTGCCAGCAGCTCCGGGACAGCTACCTACGAGCAGTACTTC
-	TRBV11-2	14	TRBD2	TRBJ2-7	CASSFIAGRGEQYF	TGTGCCAGCAGCTTCATAGCGGGGCGTGGGGAGCAGTACTTC
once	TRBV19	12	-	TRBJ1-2	CASSDGNYGYTF	TGTGCCAGTAGTGACGGGAACTATGGCTACACCTTC
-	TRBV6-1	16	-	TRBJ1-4	CASSEAVRLYNEKLFF	TGTGCCAGCAGTGAAGCGGTACGACTCTATAATGAAAAACTGTTTTTT
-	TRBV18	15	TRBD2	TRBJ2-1	CASSPLSGRYNEQFF	TGTGCCAGCTCACCACTGAGCGGGAGGTACAATGAGCAGTTCTTC
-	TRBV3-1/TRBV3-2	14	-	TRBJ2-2	CASSQQGNTGELFF	TGTGCCAGCAGCCAACAGGGAAATACCGGGGAGCTGTTTTTT
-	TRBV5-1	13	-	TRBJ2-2	CASSFWSTGELFF	TGCGCCAGCAGCTTCTGGAGCACCGGGGAGCTGTTTTTT
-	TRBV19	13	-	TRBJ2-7	CASSGGSSYEQYF	TGTGCCAGTAGTGGGGGGAGCTCCTACGAGCAGTACTTC
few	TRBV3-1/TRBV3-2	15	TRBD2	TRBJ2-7	CASSRRSGGGYEQYF	TGTGCCAGCAGCCGACGTAGCGGGGGGGGTTACGAGCAGTACTTC
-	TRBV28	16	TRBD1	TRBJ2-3	CASSPLNRGLADTQYF	TGTGCCAGCAGTCCGCTAAACAGGGGATTAGCAGATACGCAGTATTTT
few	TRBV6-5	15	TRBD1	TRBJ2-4	CASSGRQGSKNIQYF	TGTGCCAGCAGCGGGCGACAGGGATCCAAAAACATTCAGTACTTC
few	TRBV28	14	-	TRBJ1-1	CASSFPWGVTEAFF	TGTGCCAGCAGTTTTCCCTGGGGAGTCACTGAAGCTTTCTTT
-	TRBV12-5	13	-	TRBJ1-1	CASGLRGNTEAFF	TGTGCTAGTGGTTTGCGGGGGAACACTGAAGCTTTCTTT
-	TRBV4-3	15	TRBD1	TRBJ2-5	CASSQDRGQSETQYF	TGCGCCAGCAGCCAAGACAGGGGGCAATCGGAGACCCAGTACTTC
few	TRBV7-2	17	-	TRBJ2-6	CASSWGGARRGANVLTF	TGTGCCAGCAGCTGGGGGGGGGCCCGTCGTGGGGCCAACGTCCTGACTTTC
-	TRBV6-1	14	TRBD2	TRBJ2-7	CASSDERGPGEQYF	TGTGCCAGCAGTGATGAGCGGGGCCCTGGGGAGCAGTACTTC